Included here is one T cell receptor (beta chain) sequence, with context. In making diagnoses, clinical symptoms, serum thyroxine and TRAb, thyroid ultrasound and orbital computed tomography were all used. Authors of the study amplified TCR beta CDR3 regions from RNA transcripts. An initial round of RT-PCR targeting the TCR CDR3 relied on the HTBI primer set. TCRdb re-called the multiplex PCR reads through MiXCR, storing one row per CDR3 protein. Among hundreds of thousands of distinct CDR3 sequences listed, about 45% were seen once. This entry comes from a study of T cells in Graves' hyperthyroidism and ophthalmopathy. V was shortened by 2 bases and J by 5 bases, with 6 bases between the two germline ends. The CDR3 extends over 12 amino acids. The V gene's germline CDR1 is ENHRY and CDR2 SYGVKD.

The J gene is TRBJ1-2, the V gene TRBV10-3; no clear D. Sequences were obtained from peripheral blood or thyroid tissue (not recorded which). This sequence was found in an adult man with Graves' disease, either hyperthyroidism or ophthalmopathy (not recorded which). The CDR3 sequence is CAISENRYGYTF. DNA for the CDR3: TGTGCCATCAGTGAGAACCGGTATGGCTACACCTTC.